This T cell receptor (beta chain) was observed in a study of Graves' ophthalmopathy and Graves' hyperthyroidism. Investigators amplified TCR beta CDR3 regions from RNA transcripts. In the first round, RT-PCR was carried out with HTBI primers, and a multiplex PCR formed the second round. From the multiplex PCR reads, TCRdb called clonotypes with MiXCR, one entry per CDR3 protein. The table has about 1.1 million distinct CDR3 sequences, approximately 35% seen once. Study-wide results and limits: Ophthalmopathy progression prediction by the model yielded a sensitivity of 55% to 71% and a specificity of around 72%.

Concerning this clonotype: Its target is not known. A much larger clone lies one base from this, so it may be a read error.

Physicians reached a diagnosis by relying on clinical symptoms, serum thyroxine, TRAb, thyroid ultrasound and orbital computed tomography. This TCR derives from an adult man with Graves' hyperthyroidism. Source material: peripheral blood or thyroid tissue (not recorded which).

The CDR3 sequence: CVSSPRQGLYEQYF. The CDR3 DNA reads as TGTGTCAGCAGCCCCCGACAGGGGCTCTACGAGCAGTACTTC. The chain recombines TRBV7-6 with TRBJ2-7; 8 bases map to TRBD1. Per germline, CDR1 SGHVS and CDR2 FNYEAQ. CDR3 size: 14 residues.